This TCR beta chain was retrieved from a study of identical twins. The study, taken as a whole, reports: Weaker excess sharing between twins was seen in beta out-of-frame sequences. Memory repertoires showed no such pattern, whereas abundant cord blood beta clonotypes carried fewer insertions. Shared out-of-frame alpha sequences (those common to twins) showed excess low generation probability.

Germline CDR1 SGHRS, CDR2 YFSETQ. V shed 4 bases, J shed 4 bases, and the junction held 5 bases outside the gene matches. The CDR3 is 14 residues long. There are many counts of this clonotype. Antigen: not known. TCRdb reprocessed the 5' RACE reads with MiXCR, giving one entry per CDR3 protein. The data show about 660,000 distinct CDR3 sequences, with less than 10% seen just once and 0.8% to 1% held by the top ten. The sample was also reused in another study, on yellow fever vaccine responses in identical twins.

The V and J genes are TRBV5-1 and TRBJ2-4; 7 positions agree with TRBD1. The sequencing input was PBMCs. This clonotype was obtained from a woman younger than 35 in good health. In nucleotides, the CDR3 is TGCGCCAGCAGCATCGGGGACAGAAAAAACATTCAGTACTTC. It specifies CASSIGDRKNIQYF.